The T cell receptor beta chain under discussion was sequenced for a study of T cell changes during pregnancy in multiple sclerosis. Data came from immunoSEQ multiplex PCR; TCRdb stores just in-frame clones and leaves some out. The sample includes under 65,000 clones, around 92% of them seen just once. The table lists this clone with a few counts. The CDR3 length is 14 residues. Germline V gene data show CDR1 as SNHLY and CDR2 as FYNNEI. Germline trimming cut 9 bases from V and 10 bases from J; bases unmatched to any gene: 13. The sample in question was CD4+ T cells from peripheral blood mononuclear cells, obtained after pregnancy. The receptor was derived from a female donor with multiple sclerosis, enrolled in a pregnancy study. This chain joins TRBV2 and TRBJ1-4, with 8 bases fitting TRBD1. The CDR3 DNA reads TGTGCCAGTCACCGACAGGGGTCGGTGGGAAAACTGTTTTTT. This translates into CASHRQGSVGKLFF.